This T cell receptor beta chain derives from a study of OX40 agonist ivuxolimab in advanced cancers. Points from the study as a whole: People who partly responded at 0.1-3.0 mg/kg had some of the least clonal expansion seen. With doses of 0.1 to 3.0 mg/kg, CD4+ and CD8+ blood T cells had undergone clonal expansion by week 6. Averaging showed that CD8+ T cells had more expanded clones than CD4+ did.

Systemic immunosuppression or autoimmune disease history was grounds to exclude patients. This clone was recorded a few times. The antigen is unknown. TCRdb's table, derived via immunoSEQ multiplex PCR, lists solely in-frame clones and lacks some. This repertoire shows around 17,000 clones, roughly 88% found once; its top ten account for approximately 28%. Source: CD4+ or CD8+ T cells sorted from blood, taken in a trial of the OX40 agonist ivuxolimab. The source of this sequence is an adult with an advanced solid tumor such as melanoma, head and neck, liver or kidney cancer.

CDR3: CAWRFDSSYEQYF. For the CDR3, the DNA is TGTGCCTGGAGATTTGACAGTTCCTACGAGCAGTACTTC. The chain links TRBV30 to TRBJ2-7; maybe TRBD1 (5 bases). V shed 3 bases and J shed 1 base, with 10 bases lying between them. There are 13 residues in the CDR3. The germline V gene has CDR1 GTSNPN and CDR2 SVGIG (reference sequence).